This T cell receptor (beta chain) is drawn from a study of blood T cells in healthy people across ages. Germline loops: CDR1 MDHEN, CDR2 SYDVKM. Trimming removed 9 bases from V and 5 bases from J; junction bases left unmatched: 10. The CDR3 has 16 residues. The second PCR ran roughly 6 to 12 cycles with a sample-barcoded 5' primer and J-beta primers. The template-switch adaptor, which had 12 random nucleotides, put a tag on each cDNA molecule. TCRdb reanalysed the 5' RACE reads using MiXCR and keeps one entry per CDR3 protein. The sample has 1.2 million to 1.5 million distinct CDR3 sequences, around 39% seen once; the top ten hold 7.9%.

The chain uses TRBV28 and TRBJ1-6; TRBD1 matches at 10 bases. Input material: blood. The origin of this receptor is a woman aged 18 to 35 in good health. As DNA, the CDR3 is TGTGCCAGTCATTCCCCGGGACAGGGGAATAATTCACCCCTCCACTTT. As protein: CASHSPGQGNNSPLHF. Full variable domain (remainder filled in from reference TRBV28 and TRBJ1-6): DVKVTQSSRYLVKRTGEKVFLECVQDMDHENMFWYRQDPGLGLRLIYFSYDVKMKEKGDIPEGYSVSREKKERFSLILESASTNQTSMYLCASHSPGQGNNSPLHFGNGTRLTVT.